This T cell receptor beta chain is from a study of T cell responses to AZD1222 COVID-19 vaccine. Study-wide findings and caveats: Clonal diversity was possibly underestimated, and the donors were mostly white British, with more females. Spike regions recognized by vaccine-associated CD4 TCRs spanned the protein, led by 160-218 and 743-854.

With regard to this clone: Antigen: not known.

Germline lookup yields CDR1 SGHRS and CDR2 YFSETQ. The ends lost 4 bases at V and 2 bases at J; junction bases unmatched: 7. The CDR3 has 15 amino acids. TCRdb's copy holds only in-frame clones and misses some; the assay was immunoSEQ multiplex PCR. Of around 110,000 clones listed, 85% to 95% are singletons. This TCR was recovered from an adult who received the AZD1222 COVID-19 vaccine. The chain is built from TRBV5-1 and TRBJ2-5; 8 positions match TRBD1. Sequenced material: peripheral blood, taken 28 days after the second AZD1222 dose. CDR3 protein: CASSVGTGGQETQYF. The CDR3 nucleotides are TGCGCCAGCAGCGTTGGGACAGGTGGTCAAGAGACCCAGTACTTC.